This T cell receptor (beta chain) was sequenced for a study of CD8 T cells in Susac syndrome. Study-wide context: When blood was drawn, patients with Susac syndrome were on intravenous immunoglobulin alone, on corticosteroids, or therapy-naive.

An input of about 0.5 to 1 ug of RNA was subjected to reverse transcription using random hexamers. The TCR beta CDR3 was amplified by immunoSEQ multiplex PCR across 54 Vbeta, 13 Jbeta. TCRdb reprocessed the immunoSEQ multiplex PCR reads via MiXCR and lists one record per CDR3 protein. The sample consists of 110,000 to 150,000 distinct CDR3 sequences, under 97% of them appearing once. This sequence originates from a human donor with Susac syndrome. Sequencing used CD4+ T cells from PBMCs.

The CDR3 is CASSQGEGTDTQYF. DNA for the CDR3: TGCGCCAGCAGCCAAGGGGAAGGCACAGATACGCAGTATTTT. This rearrangement joins TRBV4-1 to TRBJ2-3; D not certain. V lost 1 base, J lost 1 base, and 6 bases lay in between. The CDR3 extends over 14 amino acids. The germline gives CDR1 MGHRA, CDR2 YSYEKL.